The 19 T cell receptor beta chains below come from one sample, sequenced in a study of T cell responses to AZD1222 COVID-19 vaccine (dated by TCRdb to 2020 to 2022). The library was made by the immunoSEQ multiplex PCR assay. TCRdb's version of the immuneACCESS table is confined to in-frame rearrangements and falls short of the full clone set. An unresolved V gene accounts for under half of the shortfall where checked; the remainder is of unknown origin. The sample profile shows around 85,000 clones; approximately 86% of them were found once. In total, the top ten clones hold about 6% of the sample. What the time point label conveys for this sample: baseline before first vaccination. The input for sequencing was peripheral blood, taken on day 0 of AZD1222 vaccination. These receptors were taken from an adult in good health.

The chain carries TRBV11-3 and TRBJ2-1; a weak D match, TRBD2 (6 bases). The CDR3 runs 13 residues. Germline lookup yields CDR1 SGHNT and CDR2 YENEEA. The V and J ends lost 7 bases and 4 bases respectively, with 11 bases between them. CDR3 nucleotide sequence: TGTGCCAGCAAGAGTAGCGGATACAATGAGCAGTTCTTC. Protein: CASKSSGYNEQFF.

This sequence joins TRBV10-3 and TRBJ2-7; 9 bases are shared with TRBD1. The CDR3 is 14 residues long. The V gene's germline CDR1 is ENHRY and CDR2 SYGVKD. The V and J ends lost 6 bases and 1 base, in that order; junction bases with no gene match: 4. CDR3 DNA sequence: TGTGCCATCAGGGCGACAGGGGGATCCTACGAGCAGTACTTC. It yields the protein CAIRATGGSYEQYF.

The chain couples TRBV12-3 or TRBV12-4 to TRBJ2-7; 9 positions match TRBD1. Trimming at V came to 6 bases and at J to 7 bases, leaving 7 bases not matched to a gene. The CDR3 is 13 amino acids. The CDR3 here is CASRKQGAWEQYF. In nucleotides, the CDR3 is TGTGCCAGCAGGAAACAGGGGGCGTGGGAGCAGTACTTC.

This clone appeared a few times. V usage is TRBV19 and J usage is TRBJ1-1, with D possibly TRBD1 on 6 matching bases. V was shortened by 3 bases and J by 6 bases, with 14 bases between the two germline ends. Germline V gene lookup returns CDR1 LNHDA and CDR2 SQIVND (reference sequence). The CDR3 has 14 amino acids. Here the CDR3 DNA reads TGTGCCAGTAGTATGGGGCCTAGGACAGCTGAAGCTTTCTTT. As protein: CASSMGPRTAEAFF.

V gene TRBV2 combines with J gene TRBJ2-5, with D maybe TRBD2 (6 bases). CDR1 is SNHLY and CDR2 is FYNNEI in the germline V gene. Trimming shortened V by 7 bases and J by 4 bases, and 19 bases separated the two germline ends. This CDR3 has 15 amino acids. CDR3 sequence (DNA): TGTGCCAGCATGTCAACGGGAGATACTCGAGAGACCCAGTACTTC. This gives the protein CASMSTGDTRETQYF. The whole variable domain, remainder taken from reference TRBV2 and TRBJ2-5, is EPEVTQTPSHQVTQMGQEVILRCVPISNHLYFYWYRQILGQKVEFLVSFYNNEISEKSEIFDDQFSVERPDGSNFTLKIRSTKLEDSAMYFCASMSTGDTRETQYFGPGTRLLVL.

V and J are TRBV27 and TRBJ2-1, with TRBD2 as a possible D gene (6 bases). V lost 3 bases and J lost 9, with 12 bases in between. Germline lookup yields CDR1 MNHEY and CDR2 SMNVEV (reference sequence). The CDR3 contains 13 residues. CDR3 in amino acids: CASSFGGVGEQFF. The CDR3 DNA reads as TGTGCCAGCAGTTTCGGAGGGGTCGGTGAGCAGTTCTTC.

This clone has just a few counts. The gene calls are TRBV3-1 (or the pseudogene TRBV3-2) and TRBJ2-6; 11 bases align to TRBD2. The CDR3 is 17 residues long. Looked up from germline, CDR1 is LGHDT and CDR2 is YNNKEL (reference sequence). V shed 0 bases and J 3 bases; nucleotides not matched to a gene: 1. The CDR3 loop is CASSQDTSGSGANVLTF. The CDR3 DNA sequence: TGTGCCAGCAGCCAAGATACTAGCGGGAGTGGGGCCAACGTCCTGACTTTC.

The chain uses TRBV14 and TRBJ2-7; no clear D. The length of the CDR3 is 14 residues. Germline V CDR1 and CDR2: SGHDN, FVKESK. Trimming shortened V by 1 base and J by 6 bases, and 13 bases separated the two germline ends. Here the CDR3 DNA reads TGTGCCAGCAGCCAAGTCCCTGGTGTGTTCGAGCAGTACTTC. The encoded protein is CASSQVPGVFEQYF.

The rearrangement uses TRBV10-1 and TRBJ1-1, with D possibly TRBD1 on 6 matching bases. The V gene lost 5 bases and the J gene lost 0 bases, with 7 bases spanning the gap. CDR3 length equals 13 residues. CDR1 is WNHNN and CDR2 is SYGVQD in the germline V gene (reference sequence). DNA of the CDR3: TGCGCCAGCAGTCAGGGGCTGAACACTGAAGCTTTCTTT. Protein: CASSQGLNTEAFF.

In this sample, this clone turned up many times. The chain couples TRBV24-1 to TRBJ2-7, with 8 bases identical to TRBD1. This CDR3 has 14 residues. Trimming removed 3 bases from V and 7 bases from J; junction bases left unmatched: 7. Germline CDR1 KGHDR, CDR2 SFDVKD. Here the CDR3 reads CATSDRSTGGEQYF. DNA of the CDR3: TGTGCCACCAGTGATCGGTCAACAGGGGGGGAGCAGTACTTC.

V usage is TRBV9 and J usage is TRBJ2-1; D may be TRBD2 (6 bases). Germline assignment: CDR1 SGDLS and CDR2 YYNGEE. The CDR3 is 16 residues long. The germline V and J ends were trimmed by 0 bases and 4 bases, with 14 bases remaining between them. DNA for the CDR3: TGTGCCAGCAGCGTAGTGGTTCGGGGGAGTTACAATGAGCAGTTCTTC. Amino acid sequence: CASSVVVRGSYNEQFF.

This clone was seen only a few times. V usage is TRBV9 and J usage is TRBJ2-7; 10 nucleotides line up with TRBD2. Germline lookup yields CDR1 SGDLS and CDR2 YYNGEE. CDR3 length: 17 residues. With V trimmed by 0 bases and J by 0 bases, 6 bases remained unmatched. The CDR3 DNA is TGTGCCAGCAGCGTAGGGTCCCGGACTAGCGGCTCCTACGAGCAGTACTTC. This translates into CASSVGSRTSGSYEQYF.

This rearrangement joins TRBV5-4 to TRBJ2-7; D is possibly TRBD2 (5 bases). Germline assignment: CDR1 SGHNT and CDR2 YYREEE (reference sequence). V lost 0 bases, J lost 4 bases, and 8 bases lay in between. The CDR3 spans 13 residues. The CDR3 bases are TGTGCCAGCAGCTTGGGACTACAGTACGAGCAGTACTTC. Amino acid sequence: CASSLGLQYEQYF. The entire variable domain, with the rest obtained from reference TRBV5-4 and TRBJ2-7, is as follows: ETGVTQSPTHLIKTRGQQVTLRCSSQSGHNTVSWYQQALGQGPQFIFQYYREEENGRGNFPPRFSGLQFPNYSSELNVNALELDDSALYLCASSLGLQYEQYFGPGTRLTVT.

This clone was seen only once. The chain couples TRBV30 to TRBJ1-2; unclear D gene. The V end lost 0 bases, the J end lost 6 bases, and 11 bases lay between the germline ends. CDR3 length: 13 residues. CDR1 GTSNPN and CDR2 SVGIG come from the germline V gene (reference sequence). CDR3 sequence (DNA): TGTGCCTGGAGTGTACAAGGGCTGGATGGCTACACCTTC. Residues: CAWSVQGLDGYTF. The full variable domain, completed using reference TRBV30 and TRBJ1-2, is SQTIHQWPATLVQPVGSPLSLECTVEGTSNPNLYWYRQAAGRGLQLLFYSVGIGQISSEVPQNLSASRPQDRQFILSSKKLLLSDSGFYLCAWSVQGLDGYTFGSGTRLTVV.

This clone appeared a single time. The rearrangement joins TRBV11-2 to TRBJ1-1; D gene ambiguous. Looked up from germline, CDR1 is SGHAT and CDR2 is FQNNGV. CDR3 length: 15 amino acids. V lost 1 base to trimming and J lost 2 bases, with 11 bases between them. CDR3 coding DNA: TGTGCCAGCAGCTTAGGTTTATCCTTTAACACTGAAGCTTTCTTT. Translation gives CASSLGLSFNTEAFF.

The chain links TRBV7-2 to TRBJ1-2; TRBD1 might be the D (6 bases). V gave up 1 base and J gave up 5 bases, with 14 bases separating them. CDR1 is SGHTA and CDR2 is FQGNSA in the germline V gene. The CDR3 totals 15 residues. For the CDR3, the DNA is TGTGCCAGCAGCTTAGTGGCAGGGGAGGCTTATGGCTACACCTTC. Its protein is CASSLVAGEAYGYTF.

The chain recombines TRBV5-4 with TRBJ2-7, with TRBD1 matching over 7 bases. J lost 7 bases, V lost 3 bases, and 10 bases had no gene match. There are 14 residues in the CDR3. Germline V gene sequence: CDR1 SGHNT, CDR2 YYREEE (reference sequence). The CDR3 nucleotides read TGTGCCAGCAGCTCGGGACAGATTTTTGGGGAGCAGTACTTC. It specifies CASSSGQIFGEQYF.

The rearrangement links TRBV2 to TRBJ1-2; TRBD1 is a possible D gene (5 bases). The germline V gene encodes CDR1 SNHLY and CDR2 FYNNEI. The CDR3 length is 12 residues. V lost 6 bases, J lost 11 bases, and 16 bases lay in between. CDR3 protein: CASRTTMGDYTF. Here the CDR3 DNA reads TGTGCCAGCAGAACTACTATGGGGGATTACACCTTC.

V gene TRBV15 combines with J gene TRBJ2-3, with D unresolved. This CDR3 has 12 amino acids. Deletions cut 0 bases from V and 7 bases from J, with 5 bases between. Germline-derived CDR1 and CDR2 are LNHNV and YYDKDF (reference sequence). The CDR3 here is CATSRDGNTQYF. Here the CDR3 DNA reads TGTGCCACCAGCAGAGACGGTAATACGCAGTATTTT.